This entry describes one T cell receptor beta chain. What it binds is not known. Data came from immunoSEQ multiplex PCR; TCRdb stores just in-frame clones and leaves some out. The repertoire holds some 2.3 million clones, with 85% to 95% as singletons. CD4+ cells underwent separation, giving CD45RA+ naive and CD45RA-negative memory subsets. The V end lost 1 base, the J end lost 0 bases, and 11 bases lay between the germline ends. Germline V gene lookup returns CDR1 SGHRS and CDR2 YFSETQ. The CDR3 consists of 15 residues. This entry is derived from a study of shared clonotypes between healthy human individuals. Points from the study as a whole: Sharing across four donors was highest in naive CD4 (around 5%) and lowest in memory CD8 (0.4%).

The sequencing sample was made of naive CD4+ T cells from PBMCs. The subset was: CD45RA+ positively selected. The origin of this receptor is a man aged 18 to 29 in good health. Some clones in this sample may be carry-over from other donors' samples. The gene calls are TRBV5-1 and TRBJ2-7; D gene ambiguous. CDR3 residues: CASSLSGGFSYEQYF. The CDR3 DNA sequence: TGCGCCAGCAGCTTGTCAGGCGGATTCTCCTACGAGCAGTACTTC. Using reference TRBV5-1 and TRBJ2-7 for the parts outside the CDR3, the full variable domain is KAGVTQTPRYLIKTRGQQVTLSCSPISGHRSVSWYQQTPGQGLQFLFEYFSETQRNKGNFPGRFSGRQFSNSRSEMNVSTLELGDSALYLCASSLSGGFSYEQYFGPGTRLTVT.